This entry describes one T cell receptor (beta chain). Its specificity is not known. The record originates from a study of graft-versus-host responses after intestinal transplantation. Across the study: Each of the recipients got a multivisceral, liver-intestinal, or isolated intestinal transplant. Study-wide results and caveats: Individuals carrying graft-donor T cell macrochimerism showed high graft-versus-host to host-versus-graft clonal ratios in allografts. There were GvH clones found in recipient marrow, and some of them appeared first in ileum or blood. Association was observed between peak circulating GvH clone levels and early post-transplant HvG declines.

The method was immunoSEQ multiplex PCR; TCRdb's version includes in-frame clones alone and lacks a portion of them. This sample yields about 110,000 clones, of which roughly 93% are seen a single time; 1% to 1.5% belongs to the top ten. This CDR3 is 13 amino acids long. Per germline, CDR1 SEHNR and CDR2 FQNEAQ (reference sequence). Trimming removed 2 bases from V and 5 bases from J; junction bases left unmatched: 0. The sequence derives from a human donor who was the organ donor for an intestinal transplant. V usage is TRBV7-9 and J usage is TRBJ2-3; 8 bases are a match to TRBD2. The sample was unstimulated CD8+ T cells sorted from spleen or lymph node cells, taken before transplant. CDR3 nucleotide sequence: TGTGCCAGCAGCTTAACTAGCGGAGATACGCAGTATTTT. Its protein product is CASSLTSGDTQYF.